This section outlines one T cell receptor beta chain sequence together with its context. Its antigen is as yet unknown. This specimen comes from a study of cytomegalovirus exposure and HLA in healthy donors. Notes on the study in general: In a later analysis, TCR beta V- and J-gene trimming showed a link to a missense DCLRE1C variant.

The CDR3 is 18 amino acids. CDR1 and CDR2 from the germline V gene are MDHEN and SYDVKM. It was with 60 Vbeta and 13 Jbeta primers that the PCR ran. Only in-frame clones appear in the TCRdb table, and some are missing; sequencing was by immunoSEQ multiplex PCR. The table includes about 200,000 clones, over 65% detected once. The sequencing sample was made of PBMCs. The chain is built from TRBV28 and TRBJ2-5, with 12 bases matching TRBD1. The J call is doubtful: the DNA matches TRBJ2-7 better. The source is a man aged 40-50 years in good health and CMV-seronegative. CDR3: CASSTNTHRDRGQYEQYF. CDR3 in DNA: TGTGCCAGCAGTACTAACACCCACCGGGACAGGGGGCAATACGAGCAGTACTTC.